This T cell receptor beta chain was recovered during a study of T-cell reconstitution after alpha-beta-depleted transplantation in children. Unique molecular identifiers were incorporated during preparation of the TCRbeta library. MiXCR, run by TCRdb on the PCR reads, gives a single entry per CDR3 protein. This sample has roughly 220,000 distinct CDR3 sequences, with roughly a tenth found just once. The germline V gene encodes CDR1 WSHSY and CDR2 SAAADI. The CDR3 has 16 residues. V dropped 6 bases and J dropped 7; count of bases not matched to a gene: 15. Ten or more counts support this clonotype. The origin of this receptor is a human donor who donated a stem cell graft to a child with SCID. V is TRBV10-2 and J is TRBJ2-7; TRBD1 matches at 10 bases. The sequencing here drew on PBMCs from the stem cell graft donor, taken from the stem cell graft. The CDR3 protein is CASSHQSGTGVREQYF. Here the CDR3 DNA reads TGCGCCAGCAGCCACCAAAGCGGGACAGGGGTCCGAGAGCAGTACTTC.